This TCR beta chain is from a study of blood T cell repertoires in COVID-19. Study background: Some COVID-19 samples were acute and others convalescent; all came from the United States, Italy and Spain. T cells, B-cell-depleted T cells, or PBMCs supplied cDNA or gDNA.

The J segment lost 5 bases and the V segment lost 7 bases, leaving 8 bases of the junction unmatched. Germline loops: CDR1 SGHTA, CDR2 FQGNSA. The CDR3 loop spans 14 amino acids. The authors' processing: Reference gene primer amplification gave estimated nucleated cell counts. The table came from immunoSEQ multiplex PCR; TCRdb's copy has only in-frame clones and leaves some out. V, J and clone size were drawn from that table, and D and trimming were deduced from the DNA. The data contain just under 350,000 clones, around nine tenths of them singletons. Seattle patients were enrolled while actively infected and followed longitudinally.

The genes are TRBV7-2 and TRBJ2-5; TRBD2 agrees at 9 bases. This clonotype was obtained from a woman between 70 and 85 years old with COVID-19, enrolled during active disease. The sample taken for sequencing was peripheral blood. CDR3 region: CASTASGVGETQYF. The CDR3, as DNA: TGTGCCAGCACGGCTAGCGGGGTTGGGGAGACCCAGTACTTC. The full variable domain, its missing parts supplied by reference TRBV7-2 and TRBJ2-5, is GAGVSQSPSNKVTEKGKDVELRCDPISGHTALYWYRQSLGQGLEFLIYFQGNSAPDKSGLPSDRFSAERTGGSVSTLTIQRTQQEDSAVYLCASTASGVGETQYFGPGTRLLVL.